The 2 T cell receptor beta chains given below trace back to one sample, sequenced in a study of cytomegalovirus exposure and HLA in healthy donors. The primer mix had 60 Vbeta and 13 Jbeta primers. Profiled with immunoSEQ multiplex PCR; TCRdb holds only in-frame clones, not every one. The sample lists about 130,000 clones, about 8.5% occurring once. Sample: PBMCs. The receptor set was obtained from a man in his forties in good health and CMV-seronegative.

The CDR3 nucleotides read TGTGCCTGGGGGAGGGACCAGCCCCAGCATTTT. It codes for CAWGRDQPQHF. V and J are TRBV30 and TRBJ1-5; maybe TRBD1 (5 bases). V was trimmed by 5 bases and J by 7 bases, leaving 9 bases between them. The CDR3 length is 11 residues. The germline CDR1 and CDR2 sequences are GTSNPN and SVGIG (reference sequence).

There are a few counts of this clone. V and J are TRBV4-2 and TRBJ1-5; TRBD1 matches 9 bases. The germline V gene has CDR1 LGHNA and CDR2 YNFKEQ. The V segment lost 1 base and the J segment 2 bases; nucleotides outside the gene matches: 0. CDR3 length: 15 amino acids. The DNA of the CDR3 is TGTGCCAGCAGCCAAGGGGACAGGGGCAATCAGCCCCAGCATTTT. This codes for CASSQGDRGNQPQHF.